The rows below give T cell receptor beta chains drawn from one sample of a study of metastatic and nonmetastatic thyroid tumors. Via MiXCR, TCRdb re-called the PCR reads. Altogether some 55,000 clones are present, 20% to 25% being singletons, with the ten largest covering roughly 4%. Sequencing used blood. The receptors shown here come from a female donor with papillary thyroid cancer or a benign thyroid nodule (not recorded which). Some clones in this sample may be carry-over from other donors' samples. Each CDR3 is given with its conserved first and last residue. A D gene is named only where the DNA matches it firmly. Clone size is not always given. Where it is, it says once, few, many or a class for expanded clones.

j_call cdr3_length d_call clone_size v_call cdr3_nt cdr3_aa
TRBJ2-1 15 TRBD2 many TRBV3-1 TGTGCCAGCAGCCGAAGGACTAGCGGGATCTCGGAGCAGTTCTTC CASSRRTSGISEQFF
TRBJ2-3 15 . many TRBV11-2 TGTGCCAGCAGCTTACGGGAACGAAATTCAGATACGCAGTATTTT CASSLRERNSDTQYF
TRBJ2-3 14 . . TRBV29-1 TGCAGCGGTGCAGCGACCCGAAGTAAGGATACGCAGTATTTT CSGAATRSKDTQYF
TRBJ2-7 17 TRBD2 many TRBV3-1 TGTGCCAGCAGCTCTGCTCCCCAGACTAGCGAAACCTACGAGCAGTACTTC CASSSAPQTSETYEQYF
TRBJ1-2 15 . . TRBV6-1 TGTGCCAGCAGTGAAGGGGTAGGGGATTCCTATGGCTACACCTTC CASSEGVGDSYGYTF
TRBJ2-7 16 TRBD1 many TRBV5-1 TGCGCCAGCAGCACCACCACAGGGGGCACTTTCGACGAGCAGTACTTC CASSTTTGGTFDEQYF
TRBJ1-1 11 . many TRBV18 TGTGCCAGCTCACCAGACAGGGAAGCTTTCTTT CASSPDREAFF
TRBJ1-5 15 . many TRBV18 TGTGCCAGCTCACCATATGCGGCTGGCAATCAGCCCCAGCATTTT CASSPYAAGNQPQHF
TRBJ1-4 17 TRBD1 many TRBV27 TGTGCCAGCAGTTTTCGGACAGACAGGGGGTCGGATGAAAAACTGTTTTTT CASSFRTDRGSDEKLFF
TRBJ2-1 15 TRBD2 many TRBV12-5 TGTGCTAGTGGTTCCCCAGCGGGAGGGGGCGATGAGCAGTTCTTC CASGSPAGGGDEQFF
TRBJ2-7 11 . many TRBV20-1 TGCAGTGCTGCCGATCTGGGCGAGCAGTACTTC CSAADLGEQYF
TRBJ2-1 14 . . TRBV7-6 TGTGCCAGCAGCTTACTGGAAAGTTACAATGATCAGTTCTTC CASSLLESYNDQFF
TRBJ2-1 18 . . TRBV6-2/TRBV6-3 TGTGCCAGCAGTAACCCTCCGGTCATCGGGAGCAACTACAATGAGCAGTTCTTC CASSNPPVIGSNYNEQFF
TRBJ1-1 14 TRBD1 . TRBV5-5 TGTGCCAGCAGCTCCCAGGGGGCAAACACTGAAGCTTTCTTT CASSSQGANTEAFF
TRBJ2-1 14 TRBD2 many TRBV7-2 TGTGCCAGCAGCTTGGCGGGAGAAGGGAATGAGCAGTTCTTC CASSLAGEGNEQFF
TRBJ2-7 16 TRBD1 many TRBV7-9 TGTGCCAGCAGATCGGACAGGGCGTATGGTGGGTACGAGCAGTACTTC CASRSDRAYGGYEQYF
TRBJ2-1 18 TRBD2 many TRBV10-3 TGTGCCATCAGTGAGTCAAAAGGGCGGACTAGCTCCTACAATGAGCAGTTCTTC CAISESKGRTSSYNEQFF
TRBJ2-2 14 . many TRBV7-6 TGTGCCAGCACGGTGGGAGCGAACACCGGGGAGCTGTTTTTT CASTVGANTGELFF
TRBJ2-3 17 . many TRBV7-9 TGTGCCAGCAGCCGACTTAGGGCGAGCCGACAGGATAATACGCAGTATTTT CASSRLRASRQDNTQYF
TRBJ2-5 13 TRBD1 many TRBV5-1 TGCGCCAGCAGCCAGGGACAGGAAGAGACCCAGTACTTC CASSQGQEETQYF
TRBJ2-1 16 . many TRBV12-3/TRBV12-4 TGTGCCAGCAGTTTATGGGCCCCGGGACTTAACAATGAGCAGTTCTTC CASSLWAPGLNNEQFF
TRBJ2-5 16 . . TRBV4-1 TGCGCCAGCATCCACCCGGGGCGTGGGCCCGAGGAGACCCAGCACTTC CASIHPGRGPEETQHF
TRBJ2-2 17 TRBD2 many TRBV5-1 TGCGCCAGCAGCTTGGCCCGTAGTAGCGGGAAGGCCGGGGAGCTGTTTTTT CASSLARSSGKAGELFF
TRBJ1-1 14 . . TRBV7-2 TGTGCCAGCAGCTCCCTACGAGGAAACACTGAAGCTTTCTTT CASSSLRGNTEAFF
TRBJ2-7 15 TRBD2 many TRBV12-3/TRBV12-4 TGTGCCAGCAAGCCCGGACTAGCGGTCTCCTACGAGCAGTACTTC CASKPGLAVSYEQYF
TRBJ2-7 14 TRBD1 many TRBV3-1 TGTGCCAGCAGCTCAGGGACAGACTCCTACGAGCAGTACTTC CASSSGTDSYEQYF
TRBJ2-7 15 TRBD1 many TRBV7-2 TGTGCCAGCAGCTTAAGACAGGGGCCTTCCTACGAGCAGTACTTC CASSLRQGPSYEQYF
TRBJ2-3 14 . many TRBV15 TGTGCCACCAGCAGAGGATCTACGGAAGATACGCAGTATTTT CATSRGSTEDTQYF
TRBJ2-1 15 . . TRBV20-1 TGCAGTTCTACCAATCTAGGGAGTACATACAATGAGCAGTTCTTC CSSTNLGSTYNEQFF
TRBJ1-6 14 . few TRBV6-1 TGTGCCAGCAGTGAGGGCAGGAATAATTCACCCCTCCACTTT CASSEGRNNSPLHF
TRBJ1-5 15 . many TRBV7-3 TGTGCCAGCAGCTTAATCGGGTCAAGCAATCAGCCCCAGCATTTT CASSLIGSSNQPQHF
TRBJ2-1 14 . . TRBV6-5 TGTGCCAGCAGTTGGGACATATATAGGTGTGAGCAGTTCTTC CASSWDIYRCEQFF
TRBJ2-2 14 . many TRBV11-2 TGTGCCAGCAGCTCCCCAGGGGGGGGCGGGGAGCTGTTTTTT CASSSPGGGGELFF
TRBJ2-5 14 . . TRBV6-1 TGTGCCAGCAGTGCAGAGACTGCCGTTGAGACCCAGTACTTC CASSAETAVETQYF
TRBJ2-5 16 TRBD2 few TRBV6-5 TGTGCCAGCAGTTCTATTAGCGGGGGGGGCCCAGAGACCCAGTACTTC CASSSISGGGPETQYF
TRBJ2-1 15 . few TRBV6-1 TGTGCCAACACTAAAGGAGGGGGGTCGGGAAATGAGCAGTTCTTC CANTKGGGSGNEQFF
TRBJ1-4 16 . many TRBV3-1 TGTGCCAGCAGCCAACCGGACTCAACAACTAATGAAAAACTGTTTTTT CASSQPDSTTNEKLFF
TRBJ2-7 17 TRBD2 . TRBV5-1 TGCGCCAGCAGCTTCGCCCCCGGACTAGGGCAGGTCTGCGAGCAGTACTTC CASSFAPGLGQVCEQYF
TRBJ1-6 14 . many TRBV6-4 TGTGCCAGCAGTGACCGGGACGGCAATTCACCCCTCCACTTT CASSDRDGNSPLHF
TRBJ2-7 14 . many TRBV6-1 TGTGCCAGCAGGCTAGGTTTTGGGATGGGCGAGCAGTACTTC CASRLGFGMGEQYF
TRBJ2-1 14 . many TRBV20-1 TGCAGTGCTACACCGTGGAGGTCCTACAATGAGCAGTTCTTC CSATPWRSYNEQFF
TRBJ2-1 16 TRBD2 many TRBV28 TGTGCCAGCAGTTCATATAGCGGGAGGGCCGGGGATGAGCAGTTCTTC CASSSYSGRAGDEQFF
TRBJ1-5 15 . . TRBV6-2/TRBV6-3 TGTGCCAGCAGTTACTCAAGGGGTACAAGGCAGCCCCAGCATTTT CASSYSRGTRQPQHF
TRBJ2-6 14 . many TRBV20-1 TGCAGTGCTAGAGGCGGGTCTGGGGCCAACGTCCTGACTTTC CSARGGSGANVLTF
TRBJ1-6 15 . . TRBV20-1 TGCAGTGCTAGAGATGACCCAGGGCATAATCCACCCCTCCACTTT CSARDDPGHNPPLHF
TRBJ1-1 14 . few TRBV2 TGTGCCAGCAGATTACAGGGCGGGAGCACTGAAGCTTTCTTT CASRLQGGSTEAFF
TRBJ1-5 15 . many TRBV9 TGTGCCAGCAGCGTTTATGGAGAGTTAAATCAGCCCCAGCATTTT CASSVYGELNQPQHF
TRBJ2-1 16 . . TRBV3-1 TGTGCCAGCAGCCAAGCTCCTCAGGGACTCTACAATGAGCAGTTCTTC CASSQAPQGLYNEQFF
TRBJ2-5 12 . few TRBV2 TGTGCCAGAAGGGTCCTCGGGGAGACCCAGTACTTC CARRVLGETQYF
TRBJ2-7 12 . many TRBV6-1 TGTGCCAGCCAGCGGGTGTCCTACGAGCAGTACTTC CASQRVSYEQYF
TRBJ1-3 16 . many TRBV4-1 TGCGCCAGCAGCGGCCAAAGGGGGTCCTCTGGAAACACCATATATTTT CASSGQRGSSGNTIYF
TRBJ2-7 14 . many TRBV6-1 TGTGCCAGCAGTCCCCCTGGACTATTCTACGAGCAGTACTTC CASSPPGLFYEQYF